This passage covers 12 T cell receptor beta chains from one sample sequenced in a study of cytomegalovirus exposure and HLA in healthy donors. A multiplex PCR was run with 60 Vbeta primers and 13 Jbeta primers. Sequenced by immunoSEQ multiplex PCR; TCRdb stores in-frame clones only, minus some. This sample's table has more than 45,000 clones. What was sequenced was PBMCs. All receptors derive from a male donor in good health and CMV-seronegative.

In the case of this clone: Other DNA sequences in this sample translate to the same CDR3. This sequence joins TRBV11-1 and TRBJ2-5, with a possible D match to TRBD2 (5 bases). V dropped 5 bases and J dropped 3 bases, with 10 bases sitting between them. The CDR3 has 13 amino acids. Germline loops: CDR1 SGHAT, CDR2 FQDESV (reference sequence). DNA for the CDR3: TGTGCCAGCAGCATCAGCGGAGAAGAGACCCAGTACTTC. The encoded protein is CASSISGEETQYF.

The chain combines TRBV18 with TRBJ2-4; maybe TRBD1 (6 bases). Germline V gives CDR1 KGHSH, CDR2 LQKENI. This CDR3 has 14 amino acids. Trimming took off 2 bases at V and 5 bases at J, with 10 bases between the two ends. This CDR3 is CASSPRGTENIQYF. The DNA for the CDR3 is TGTGCCAGCTCACCAAGGGGGACCGAAAACATTCAGTACTTC.

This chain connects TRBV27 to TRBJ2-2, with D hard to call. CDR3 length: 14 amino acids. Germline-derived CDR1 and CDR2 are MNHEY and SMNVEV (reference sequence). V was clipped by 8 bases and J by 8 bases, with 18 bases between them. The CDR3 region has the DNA TGTGCCAGCTCCAGTTCCCTCGGCAGGGGGGAGCTGTTTTTT. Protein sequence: CASSSSLGRGELFF.

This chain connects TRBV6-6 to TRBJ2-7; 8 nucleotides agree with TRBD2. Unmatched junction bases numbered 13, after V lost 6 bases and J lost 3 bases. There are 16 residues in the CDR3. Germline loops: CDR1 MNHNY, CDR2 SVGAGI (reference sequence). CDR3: CASSPEETSAVYEQYF. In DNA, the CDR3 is TGTGCCAGCAGCCCTGAGGAGACTAGCGCGGTCTACGAGCAGTACTTC.

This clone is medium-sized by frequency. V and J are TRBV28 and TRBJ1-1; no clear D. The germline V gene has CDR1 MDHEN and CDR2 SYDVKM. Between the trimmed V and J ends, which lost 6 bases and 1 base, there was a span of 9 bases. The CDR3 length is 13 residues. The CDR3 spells CASRRYPNTEAFF. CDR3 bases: TGTGCCAGCAGGAGGTATCCGAACACTGAAGCTTTCTTT.

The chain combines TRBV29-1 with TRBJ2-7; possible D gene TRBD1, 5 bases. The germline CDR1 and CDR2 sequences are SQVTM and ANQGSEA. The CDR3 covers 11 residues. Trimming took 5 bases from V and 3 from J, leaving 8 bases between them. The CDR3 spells CSVRRDYEQYF. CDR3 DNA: TGCAGCGTTCGCAGGGACTACGAGCAGTACTTC.

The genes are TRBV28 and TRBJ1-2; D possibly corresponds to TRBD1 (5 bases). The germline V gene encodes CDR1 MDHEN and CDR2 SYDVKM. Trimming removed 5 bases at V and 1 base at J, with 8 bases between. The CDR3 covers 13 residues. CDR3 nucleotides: TGTGCCAGCAGTAAACAGGTTAACTATGGCTACACCTTC. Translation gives CASSKQVNYGYTF.

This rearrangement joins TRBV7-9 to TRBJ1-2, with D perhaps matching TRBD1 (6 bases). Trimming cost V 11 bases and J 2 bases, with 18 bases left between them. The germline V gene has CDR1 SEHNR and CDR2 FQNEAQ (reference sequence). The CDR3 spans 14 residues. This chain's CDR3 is CALSAGAPNYGYTF. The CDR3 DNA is TGTGCCTTGAGTGCAGGGGCGCCCAACTATGGCTACACCTTC.

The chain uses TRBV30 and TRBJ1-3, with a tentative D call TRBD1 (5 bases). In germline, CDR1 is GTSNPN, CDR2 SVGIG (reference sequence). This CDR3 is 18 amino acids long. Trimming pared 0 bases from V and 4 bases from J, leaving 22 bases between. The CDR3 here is CAWSVLTTALSIGNTIYF. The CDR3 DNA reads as TGTGCCTGGAGTGTCCTTACGACAGCTTTATCTATCGGAAACACCATATATTTT.

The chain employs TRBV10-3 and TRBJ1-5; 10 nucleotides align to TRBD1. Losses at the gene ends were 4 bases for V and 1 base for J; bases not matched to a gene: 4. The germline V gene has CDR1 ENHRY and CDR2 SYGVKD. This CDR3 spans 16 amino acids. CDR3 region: CAISGGTGASNQPQHF. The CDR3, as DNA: TGTGCCATCAGTGGAGGGACAGGGGCCAGCAATCAGCCCCAGCATTTT.

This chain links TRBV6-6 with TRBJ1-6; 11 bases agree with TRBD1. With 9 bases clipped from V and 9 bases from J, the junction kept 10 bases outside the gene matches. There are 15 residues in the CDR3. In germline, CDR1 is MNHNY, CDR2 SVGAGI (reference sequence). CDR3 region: CASTTGTGGFSPLHF. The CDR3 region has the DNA TGTGCCAGTACTACCGGGACAGGGGGTTTTTCACCCCTCCACTTT.

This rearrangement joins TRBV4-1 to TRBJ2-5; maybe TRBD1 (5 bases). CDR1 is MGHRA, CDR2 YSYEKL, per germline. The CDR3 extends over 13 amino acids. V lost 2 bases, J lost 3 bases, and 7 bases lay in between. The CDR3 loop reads CASSQRGKETQYF. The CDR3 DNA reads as TGCGCCAGCAGCCAAAGGGGAAAAGAGACCCAGTACTTC.